One sample yielded the 26 T cell receptor beta chains listed below, sequenced in a study of a mutant IDH1 vaccine in newly diagnosed glioma. Specified time point: week 11, during vaccination. The vaccine gave 300 ug of a 20-mer mutant IDH1 peptide subcutaneously per dose. Measured with immunoSEQ multiplex PCR; TCRdb has only the in-frame clones, and not every one. The data contain some 60,000 clones, about 80% of them seen just once; the ten biggest clones take up over 4.5%. No antigens are known for them. The source was PBMCs, collected from a glioma patient whose treatment included an IDH1 peptide vaccine. The receptors originated from a man in his forties or fifties with glioma.

The gene calls are TRBV18 and TRBJ1-2; 7 bases are a match to TRBD1. The CDR3 has 15 residues. The V segment lost 1 base and the J segment 8 bases; nucleotides outside the gene matches: 10. Germline V gene sequence: CDR1 KGHSH, CDR2 LQKENI. The CDR3 loop reads CASSPQVTGAAGYTF. CDR3 DNA: TGTGCCAGCTCACCACAGGTCACAGGGGCCGCGGGCTACACCTTC.

This clone has more than one count but fewer than ten. The chain links TRBV6-1 to TRBJ2-4; no clear D. The germline gives CDR1 MNHNS, CDR2 SASEGT. The CDR3 loop spans 18 amino acids. V lost 0 bases and J lost 0, with 15 bases in between. The CDR3 DNA reads as TGTGCCAGCAGTGAAGCGAGGAGAACGGCCCTAGCCAAAAACATTCAGTACTTC. Translated: CASSEARRTALAKNIQYF.

The V call is TRBV15, the J call TRBJ2-5; D gene ambiguous. The CDR3 runs to 13 residues. The germline gives CDR1 LNHNV, CDR2 YYDKDF (reference sequence). V was pared by 1 base and J by 1 base, with 4 bases between. The CDR3 coding sequence is TGTGCCACCAGCAGAGCATTCCAAGAGACCCAGTACTTC. This sequence encodes CATSRAFQETQYF.

The J gene is TRBJ2-6, the V gene TRBV7-9; D might be TRBD1 (6 bases). The CDR3 runs to 17 residues. The germline gives CDR1 SEHNR, CDR2 FQNEAQ (reference sequence). Trimming pared 6 bases from V and 3 bases from J, leaving 18 bases between. CDR3: CASSPEQGKNGANVLTF. CDR3 bases: TGTGCCAGCAGTCCCGAACAGGGAAAGAATGGGGCCAACGTCCTGACTTTC.

The rearrangement joins TRBV11-2 to TRBJ1-2, with TRBD1 as a possible D gene (5 bases). The CDR3 spans 14 residues. Trimming stripped 4 bases from V and 4 bases from J, with 13 bases between. Germline assignment: CDR1 SGHAT and CDR2 FQNNGV. CDR3 amino acids: CASSSGVGRYGYTF. Here the CDR3 DNA reads TGTGCCAGCAGCTCCGGTGTGGGACGCTATGGCTACACCTTC.

The chain employs TRBV7-2 and TRBJ1-5, with D hard to call. Germline V gives CDR1 SGHTA, CDR2 FQGNSA. The CDR3 is made up of 15 amino acids. V shed 1 base and J shed 4 bases, with 11 bases lying between them. The CDR3 spells CASSLGPHINQPQHF. Written as DNA, the CDR3 is TGTGCCAGCAGCTTAGGTCCCCACATAAATCAGCCCCAGCATTTT. The variable domain in full, with the rest retrieved from reference TRBV7-2 and TRBJ1-5, is GAGVSQSPSNKVTEKGKDVELRCDPISGHTALYWYRQSLGQGLEFLIYFQGNSAPDKSGLPSDRFSAERTGGSVSTLTIQRTQQEDSAVYLCASSLGPHINQPQHFGDGTRLSIL.

This clone has just a few counts. The V gene is TRBV28, the J gene TRBJ2-5; 7 bases are shared with TRBD1. J lost 5 bases, V lost 1 base, and 1 base had no gene match. CDR3 length: 13 amino acids. CDR1 MDHEN and CDR2 SYDVKM come from the germline V gene. The DNA of the CDR3 is TGTGCCAGCAGTTTATCCAGGGGGGAGACCCAGTACTTC. As protein: CASSLSRGETQYF.

The gene calls are TRBV19 and TRBJ2-1, with TRBD2 matching over 9 bases. The length of the CDR3 is 15 residues. The V gene's germline CDR1 is LNHDA and CDR2 SQIVND (reference sequence). Trimming removed 5 bases from V and 2 bases from J; junction bases left unmatched: 4. As DNA, the CDR3 is TGTGCCAGTAGTTTTAGCGGGGGCGCCTACAATGAGCAGTTCTTC. Its protein is CASSFSGGAYNEQFF.

V is TRBV14 and J is TRBJ2-3; perhaps TRBD1 as D (6 bases). Germline assignment: CDR1 SGHDN and CDR2 FVKESK. The CDR3 loop spans 17 amino acids. Trimming removed 1 base from V and 6 bases from J, with 20 bases in between. This CDR3 is CASSQGMVGRGMDTQYF. In nucleotides, the CDR3 is TGTGCCAGCAGCCAAGGGATGGTCGGCAGGGGAATGGATACGCAGTATTTT. Full variable domain (rest looked up from reference TRBV14 and TRBJ2-3): EAGVTQFPSHSVIEKGQTVTLRCDPISGHDNLYWYRRVMGKEIKFLLHFVKESKQDESGMPNNRFLAERTGGTYSTLKVQPAELEDSGVYFCASSQGMVGRGMDTQYFGPGTRLTVL.

This clone came up a few times. V gene TRBV14 combines with J gene TRBJ1-4, with D possibly being TRBD1 (5 bases). This CDR3 region has 15 residues. The V gene's germline CDR1 is SGHDN and CDR2 FVKESK. With 1 base removed from V and 11 bases from J, the gap between germline ends came to 17 bases. In nucleotides, the CDR3 is TGTGCCAGCAGCCAAGGCTTAGGGGCGGCAGGGAAACTGTTTTTT. It encodes CASSQGLGAAGKLFF.

This clone was observed once. The genes are TRBV6-1 and TRBJ2-6; D is uncertain. CDR3 length: 13 residues. The V end lost 11 bases, the J end lost 0 bases, and 8 bases lay between the germline ends. CDR1 is MNHNS, CDR2 SASEGT, per germline. The CDR3 nucleotides are TGTGCCTCGTCGGTCTCTGGGGCCAACGTCCTGACTTTC. As protein: CASSVSGANVLTF.

This clone is a singleton in its sample. J is TRBJ2-5 and V is TRBV2; D gene unclear. Trimming took 5 bases from V and 7 from J, leaving 8 bases between them. This CDR3 is built from 11 residues. The germline gives CDR1 SNHLY, CDR2 FYNNEI. CDR3 DNA: TGTGCCAGCAGTCCCATTCTGACCCAGTACTTC. This gives the protein CASSPILTQYF.

The sample holds a few counts of this clone. DNA of the CDR3: TGTGCCAGCAGTTTTTCGAGTTATGCCGGGGAGCTGTTTTTT. Protein product: CASSFSSYAGELFF. The chain employs TRBV27 and TRBJ2-2; the D is unclear. The germline V gene encodes CDR1 MNHEY and CDR2 SMNVEV (reference sequence). V gave up 3 bases and J gave up 6 bases, with 11 bases separating them. The CDR3 is 14 residues long.

This chain links TRBV20-1 with TRBJ1-1, with D possibly being TRBD1 (6 bases). V lost 4 bases, J lost 7 bases, and 10 bases lay in between. This CDR3 is 11 amino acids long. The germline CDR1 and CDR2 sequences are DFQATT and SNEGSKA (reference sequence). In DNA, the CDR3 is TGCAGTGCTAAGGGACATGATGAAGCTTTCTTT. Its translation is CSAKGHDEAFF.

This chain links TRBV11-2 with TRBJ2-7; D is unresolved. V shed 3 bases and J shed 1 base, with 7 bases lying between them. The CDR3 runs 13 residues. Germline V CDR1 and CDR2: SGHAT, FQNNGV. The CDR3 region has the DNA TGTGCCAGCAGCTTGGGAACTTCCTACGAGCAGTACTTC. Its protein product is CASSLGTSYEQYF.

CDR3 DNA sequence: TGTGCCAGCAGTGAATTCAGCGTGAGGACAGGGATATCCTACGAGCAGTACTTC. It specifies CASSEFSVRTGISYEQYF. The chain carries TRBV25-1 and TRBJ2-7; the match to TRBD1 covers 8 bases. Germline CDR1 MGHDK, CDR2 SYGVNS. The trim removed 1 base at V and 1 base at J, leaving 12 bases unmatched. The CDR3 consists of 18 residues.

The rearrangement uses TRBV9 and TRBJ1-2, with TRBD1 matching over 8 bases. The CDR3 covers 14 residues. The germline CDR1 and CDR2 sequences are SGDLS and YYNGEE. The V gene end was trimmed by 4 bases and the J gene end by 4 bases; junction bases not matched to a gene: 6. The CDR3 region has the DNA TGTGCCAGCAGCTACCGAGGGACAGGCTATGGCTACACCTTC. Protein: CASSYRGTGYGYTF.

The chain has TRBV18 and TRBJ1-3; TRBD1 might be the D (5 bases). The CDR3 is 18 amino acids. Looked up from germline, CDR1 is KGHSH and CDR2 is LQKENI. V lost 6 bases, J lost 1 base, and 22 bases lay in between. The CDR3, as DNA: TGTGCCAGCTCCCCAAAAGGGCGGATCGAGGGGTCTGGAAACACCATATATTTT. Encoded protein: CASSPKGRIEGSGNTIYF. The whole variable domain, filled in from reference TRBV18 and TRBJ1-3, reads NAGVMQNPRHLVRRRGQEARLRCSPMKGHSHVYWYRQLPEEGLKFMVYLQKENIIDESGMPKERFSAEFPKEGPSILRIQQVVRGDSAAYFCASSPKGRIEGSGNTIYFGEGSWLTVV.

The chain is built from TRBV2 and TRBJ1-1; 8 bases line up with TRBD1. The germline CDR1 and CDR2 sequences are SNHLY and FYNNEI. J lost 4 bases, V lost 7 bases, and 5 bases had no gene match. This CDR3 has 13 residues. The CDR3 bases are TGTGCCAGCAACGGACAGGGCGGCACTGAAGCTTTCTTT. It yields the protein CASNGQGGTEAFF.

The V call is TRBV6-1, the J call TRBJ1-5; D unclear. Trimming cost V 4 bases and J 0 bases, with 7 bases left between them. Germline lookup yields CDR1 MNHNS and CDR2 SASEGT. The CDR3 is 14 amino acids. CDR3 DNA: TGTGCCAGCAGTGCCGGTATTAGCAATCAGCCCCAGCATTTT. It translates to CASSAGISNQPQHF.

This sequence joins TRBV10-3 and TRBJ1-2; TRBD1 matches 9 bases. The CDR3 loop spans 16 amino acids. The ends lost 3 bases at V and 0 bases at J; junction bases unmatched: 5. In germline, CDR1 is ENHRY, CDR2 SYGVKD. DNA of the CDR3: TGTGCCATCAGTGAAGGGACAGGGACCACTAACTATGGCTACACCTTC. Translating gives CAISEGTGTTNYGYTF.

This sequence joins TRBV2 and TRBJ1-3; tentatively, D is TRBD1 (5 bases). The CDR3 totals 15 residues. CDR1 and CDR2 (germline): SNHLY, FYNNEI. The V gene lost 10 bases and the J gene lost 4 bases, with 20 bases spanning the gap. The CDR3 nucleotides are TGTGCCACCCGCCCTCTCATCAGGGTGGGAAACACCATATATTTT. Amino acid sequence: CATRPLIRVGNTIYF. Full variable domain (remainder filled in from reference TRBV2 and TRBJ1-3): EPEVTQTPSHQVTQMGQEVILRCVPISNHLYFYWYRQILGQKVEFLVSFYNNEISEKSEIFDDQFSVERPDGSNFTLKIRSTKLEDSAMYFCATRPLIRVGNTIYFGEGSWLTVV.

J is TRBJ2-7 and V is TRBV5-5; TRBD2 matches 9 bases. The trim removed 1 base at V and 3 bases at J, leaving 8 bases unmatched. This CDR3 has 16 amino acids. Germline V gives CDR1 SGHKS, CDR2 YYEKEE (reference sequence). CDR3 in amino acids: CASSLSFTSGYYEQYF. CDR3 DNA: TGTGCCAGCAGCTTGTCATTTACTAGCGGGTACTACGAGCAGTACTTC. Full variable domain (missing parts from reference TRBV5-5 and TRBJ2-7): DAGVTQSPTHLIKTRGQQVTLRCSPISGHKSVSWYQQVLGQGPQFIFQYYEKEERGRGNFPDRFSARQFPNYSSELNVNALLLGDSALYLCASSLSFTSGYYEQYFGPGTRLTVT.

This rearrangement joins TRBV11-2 to TRBJ2-2; 7 nucleotides match TRBD1. The CDR3 length is 16 residues. V dropped 4 bases and J dropped 1; count of bases not matched to a gene: 6. Germline assignment: CDR1 SGHAT and CDR2 FQNNGV. The CDR3 DNA reads as TGTGCCAGCAGCTCGACAGGGTTAATGAACACCGGGGAGCTGTTTTTT. Its translation is CASSSTGLMNTGELFF.

The chain is built from TRBV5-3 and TRBJ2-5, with 7 nucleotides matching TRBD1. TRBV5-3 is flagged as an ORF with uncertain function. The V gene end was trimmed by 2 bases and the J gene end by 12 bases; junction bases not matched to a gene: 7. This CDR3 comprises 12 residues. CDR3 amino acids: CARSFEKTGKYF. The DNA for the CDR3 is TGTGCCAGAAGCTTTGAAAAGACAGGGAAGTACTTC.

The chain joins TRBV5-1 to TRBJ2-3, with no clear D. V shed 0 bases and J shed 5 bases, with 10 bases lying between them. Germline loops: CDR1 SGHRS, CDR2 YFSETQ. CDR3 size: 14 residues. CDR3 region: CASSLVLPGDTQYF. In nucleotides, the CDR3 is TGCGCCAGCAGCTTGGTCCTACCGGGAGATACGCAGTATTTT.